Below, 3 T cell receptor beta chains from the same sample are listed, as sequenced in a study of technical replicates of blood from a few donors. Assay: immunoSEQ multiplex PCR; the TCRdb copy retains only in-frame clones and omits some. The sample holds 50,000 to 70,000 clones; 93% are singletons and the top ten take less than 5.5%. The source material was PBMCs. These receptors originate from a human donor in good health. Some clones in this sample may be carry-over from other donors' samples.

V usage is TRBV6-7 and J usage is TRBJ2-7; 9 nucleotides line up with TRBD1. TRBV6-7 is filed as an ORF, its function uncertain. This CDR3 has 14 residues. V trimming: 8 bases; J trimming: 6 bases; junction bases outside the gene matches: 11. For the CDR3, the DNA is TGTGCCAGCCGCCCTCGGGACAGGGCCCTCGAGCAGTACTTC. Protein: CASRPRDRALEQYF.

The rearrangement uses TRBV7-8 and TRBJ1-1; 7 bases are a match to TRBD1. The germline V gene has CDR1 SGHVS and CDR2 FQNEAQ. The ends lost 4 bases at V and 0 bases at J; junction bases unmatched: 2. CDR3 length: 14 amino acids. The CDR3, as DNA: TGTGCCAGCAGCTACAGGGGCATGAACACTGAAGCTTTCTTT. Amino acid sequence: CASSYRGMNTEAFF.

J is TRBJ2-5 and V is TRBV29-1; D perhaps matches TRBD1 (5 bases). The V and J ends lost 3 bases and 5 bases respectively, with 13 bases between them. The CDR3 has 13 amino acids. Germline V CDR1 and CDR2: SQVTM, ANQGSEA. CDR3 bases: TGCAGCGTTGATATCAGGGTTCGGGAGACCCAGTACTTC. Amino acid sequence: CSVDIRVRETQYF.